The next 2 T cell receptor delta chains were all read from a single sample in a study of gamma-delta T cells after stem cell transplantation. TCRdb reran clone calling via CATT on the RT-PCR reads. This sample has under 2,500 delta-chain clones; roughly 23% occur once, and the top ten carry 25%. The specimen was gamma-delta T cells. The receptors here all came from a human donor. It is not recorded whose cells these are; they may come from a transplant donor.

As for this clone: This may be a read error: a much more frequent sequence differs by one nucleotide. The genes are TRDV2 and TRDJ1, with 8 bases aligning to TRDD3. V trimming: 5 bases; J trimming: 5 bases; junction bases outside the gene matches: 6. CDR3 length: 13 residues. Germline V gene lookup returns CDR1 GEAIGNYY and CDR2 EKD. The CDR3 coding sequence is TGTGCCTGTGGCACACTGGGGGGTGATAAACTCATCTTT. Protein product: CACGTLGGDKLIF.

On this clone: TCRdb attributes to this sequence the protein of a much larger clone, which differs from the DNA translation at residue 3; a read error is likely, and the protein displayed is translated from the DNA. The CDR3 sequence is CARDGLGETFTDKLIF. In DNA form, the CDR3 reads TGTGCCCGTGACGGACTGGGGGAAACCTTCACCGATAAACTCATCTTT. This chain connects TRDV2 to TRDJ1; TRDD3 aligns across 9 bases. Germline values: CDR1 GEAIGNYY, CDR2 EKD. The CDR3 has 16 amino acids.